These T cell receptor beta chains were read from a single sample in a study of beta chain features in type 1 diabetes. The assay was immunoSEQ multiplex PCR, and TCRdb's table has in-frame clones only and misses some. The data contain about 140,000 clones, roughly 10% of them singletons. The sequenced sample consisted of central memory CD4+ T cells from blood. The receptor source for this set is a woman in her thirties or forties in good health. Both conserved end residues are part of each CDR3. D genes are given only for firm matches. A clone size is listed for some rows: how often the clone was seen (once, few, many), or a class if it is expanded.

V	size	D	J	DNA	CDR3
TRBV10-3	few	TRBD2	TRBJ2-7	TGTGCCATCAGGGAGGGACTAGCGAGCTCCTACGAGCAGTACTTC	CAIREGLASSYEQYF
TRBV4-1	-	-	TRBJ1-4	TGCGCCAGCAGCCAAGATACAGGGACCGGAGAAAAACTGTTTTTT	CASSQDTGTGEKLFF
TRBV27	-	-	TRBJ1-2	TGTGCCAGCAGTTTATGGGCCAGGGCGTCCGATGGCTACACCTTC	CASSLWARASDGYTF
TRBV7-2	many	TRBD1	TRBJ2-7	TGTGCCAGCAGGTCCGGGACAGGGACCGGGGAGCAGTACTTC	CASRSGTGTGEQYF
TRBV11-2	few	TRBD2	TRBJ2-7	TGTGCCAGCAGCTCATTCCAGCGGGGGCTGGGGGAGCAGTACTTC	CASSSFQRGLGEQYF
TRBV10-3	few	TRBD2	TRBJ2-5	TGTGCCACCACCGGGACTAGCGAAGAGACCCAGTACTTC	CATTGTSEETQYF
TRBV5-1	-	-	TRBJ1-6	TGCGCCAGCAGCGCAAGCGAGGGGGTGGGATCACCCCTCCACTTT	CASSASEGVGSPLHF
TRBV25-1	few	-	TRBJ2-5	TGTGCCAGCAGTGAATGGAGGGAGACCCAGTACTTC	CASSEWRETQYF
TRBV14	-	-	TRBJ2-7	TGTGCCAGCAGCCAAGTAGCTCGAGAGCAGTACTTC	CASSQVAREQYF
TRBV7-2	-	-	TRBJ1-6	TGTGCCAGCCTACGAAGCTCCTATAATTCACCCCTCCACTTT	CASLRSSYNSPLHF
TRBV11-2	few	-	TRBJ1-1	TGTGCCAGCAGCTTACAAAGACAGGCCACTGAAGCTTTCTTT	CASSLQRQATEAFF
TRBV4-1	few	-	TRBJ1-1	TGCGCCAGCAGCCAGCGGCCCGACAGGAACACTGAAGCTTTCTTT	CASSQRPDRNTEAFF
TRBV7-2	-	-	TRBJ2-2	TGTGCCAGCAGCTTCGGGGGGCGCACCGGGGAGCTGTTTTTT	CASSFGGRTGELFF
TRBV4-3	-	TRBD1	TRBJ1-4	TGCGCCAGCGGGGGAATCGGGACAGGACTCAATGAAAAACTGTTTTTT	CASGGIGTGLNEKLFF
TRBV20-1	few	TRBD2	TRBJ2-3	TGCCTAGCGGGGGCCACAGATACGCAGTATTTT	CLAGATDTQYF
TRBV19	-	TRBD1	TRBJ1-1	TGTGCCAGTAGTCCCGACAGGGACACTGAAGCTTTCTTT	CASSPDRDTEAFF
TRBV5-1	few	-	TRBJ2-2	TGCGCCAGCAGCTTGGGGCAGGTGAACACCGGGGAGCTGTTTTTT	CASSLGQVNTGELFF
TRBV18	few	TRBD1	TRBJ1-4	TGTGCCAGCTCACCCGACGGTGTGACAGGGGGCGAAAAACTGTTTTTT	CASSPDGVTGGEKLFF
TRBV5-5	-	TRBD2	TRBJ2-5	TGTGCCAGCAGCTTGGGGTATAGCGGGGAGGCCAGTCACCAGTACTTC	CASSLGYSGEASHQYF
TRBV27	-	-	TRBJ1-1	TGTGCCAGCAGTTTTCGGGGAGGCGGTGAAGCTTTCTTT	CASSFRGGGEAFF
TRBV4-3	many	-	TRBJ2-6	TGCGCCAGCAGCCAAGCGGGCTCTGGGGCCAACGTCCTGACTTTC	CASSQAGSGANVLTF
TRBV5-5	many	-	TRBJ2-3	TGTGCCAGCAGCGCGAGACAGCGCACAGATACGCAGTATTTT	CASSARQRTDTQYF
TRBV28	few	-	TRBJ2-3	TGTGCCAGCAGTTTAGGAGGGAAGTACACAGATACGCAGTATTTT	CASSLGGKYTDTQYF
TRBV2	-	-	TRBJ1-6	TGTGCCAGCAGTCCGCAGTATTCACCCCTCCACTTT	CASSPQYSPLHF
TRBV5-4	-	TRBD1	TRBJ2-1	TGTGCCAGCAGCGAGGGACAGGTTGGAAGGGGGGAGCAGTTCTTC	CASSEGQVGRGEQFF
TRBV4-2	-	-	TRBJ1-2	TGTGCCAGCAGCCAAGATCTTAGTGGGAGTGGCTATGGCTACACCTTC	CASSQDLSGSGYGYTF
TRBV12-5	-	-	TRBJ1-5	TGTGCTAGTGGTTTGTGGTTCCGGGGGTCGAATCAGCCCCAGCATTTT	CASGLWFRGSNQPQHF
TRBV6-6	-	TRBD1	TRBJ1-1	TGTGCCACCCAGGGGGACACTGAAGCTTTCTTT	CATQGDTEAFF
TRBV5-8	-	-	TRBJ1-1	TGTGCCAGCATCACGGCAGGGGTGAACACTGAAGCTTTCTTT	CASITAGVNTEAFF
TRBV2	few	TRBD2	TRBJ2-3	TGTGCCAGCAGTGAACTAGCGGGGGGCCTAGGAGGAGATACGCAGTATTTT	CASSELAGGLGGDTQYF
TRBV7-9	-	-	TRBJ2-3	TGTGCCAGCAGCTTAGCGGTAGCAGATACGCAGTATTTT	CASSLAVADTQYF
TRBV19	-	-	TRBJ2-1	TGTGCCAGTAGTCGGTCCCGAGAGCAGTTCTTC	CASSRSREQFF
TRBV29-1	many	-	TRBJ1-2	TGCAGCGTTGTTCAGGGGACCGATGGCTACACCTTC	CSVVQGTDGYTF
TRBV19	few	TRBD1	TRBJ2-3	TGTGCCAGTAAAGACAGGGGCTCCCCCACAGATACGCAGTATTTT	CASKDRGSPTDTQYF
TRBV29-1	many	TRBD1	TRBJ1-5	TGCAGCGCCCGAAGGGGGCCGGACCAGCCCCAGCATTTT	CSARRGPDQPQHF
TRBV10-3	-	-	TRBJ1-1	TGTGCCATCAAGGGGGACGGGACGAACACTGAAGCTTTCTTT	CAIKGDGTNTEAFF
TRBV6-5	few	-	TRBJ2-1	TGTGCCAGCAGAAGACCAGGGTTGGACGACAATGAGCAGTTCTTC	CASRRPGLDDNEQFF
TRBV28	few	TRBD1	TRBJ1-4	TGTGCCAGCAGACAGGGACAGGGGTTAGAACTGTTTTTT	CASRQGQGLELFF
TRBV9	-	-	TRBJ1-5	TGTGCCAGCAGCGTGACGGGGGGCATTCAGCCCCAGCATTTT	CASSVTGGIQPQHF